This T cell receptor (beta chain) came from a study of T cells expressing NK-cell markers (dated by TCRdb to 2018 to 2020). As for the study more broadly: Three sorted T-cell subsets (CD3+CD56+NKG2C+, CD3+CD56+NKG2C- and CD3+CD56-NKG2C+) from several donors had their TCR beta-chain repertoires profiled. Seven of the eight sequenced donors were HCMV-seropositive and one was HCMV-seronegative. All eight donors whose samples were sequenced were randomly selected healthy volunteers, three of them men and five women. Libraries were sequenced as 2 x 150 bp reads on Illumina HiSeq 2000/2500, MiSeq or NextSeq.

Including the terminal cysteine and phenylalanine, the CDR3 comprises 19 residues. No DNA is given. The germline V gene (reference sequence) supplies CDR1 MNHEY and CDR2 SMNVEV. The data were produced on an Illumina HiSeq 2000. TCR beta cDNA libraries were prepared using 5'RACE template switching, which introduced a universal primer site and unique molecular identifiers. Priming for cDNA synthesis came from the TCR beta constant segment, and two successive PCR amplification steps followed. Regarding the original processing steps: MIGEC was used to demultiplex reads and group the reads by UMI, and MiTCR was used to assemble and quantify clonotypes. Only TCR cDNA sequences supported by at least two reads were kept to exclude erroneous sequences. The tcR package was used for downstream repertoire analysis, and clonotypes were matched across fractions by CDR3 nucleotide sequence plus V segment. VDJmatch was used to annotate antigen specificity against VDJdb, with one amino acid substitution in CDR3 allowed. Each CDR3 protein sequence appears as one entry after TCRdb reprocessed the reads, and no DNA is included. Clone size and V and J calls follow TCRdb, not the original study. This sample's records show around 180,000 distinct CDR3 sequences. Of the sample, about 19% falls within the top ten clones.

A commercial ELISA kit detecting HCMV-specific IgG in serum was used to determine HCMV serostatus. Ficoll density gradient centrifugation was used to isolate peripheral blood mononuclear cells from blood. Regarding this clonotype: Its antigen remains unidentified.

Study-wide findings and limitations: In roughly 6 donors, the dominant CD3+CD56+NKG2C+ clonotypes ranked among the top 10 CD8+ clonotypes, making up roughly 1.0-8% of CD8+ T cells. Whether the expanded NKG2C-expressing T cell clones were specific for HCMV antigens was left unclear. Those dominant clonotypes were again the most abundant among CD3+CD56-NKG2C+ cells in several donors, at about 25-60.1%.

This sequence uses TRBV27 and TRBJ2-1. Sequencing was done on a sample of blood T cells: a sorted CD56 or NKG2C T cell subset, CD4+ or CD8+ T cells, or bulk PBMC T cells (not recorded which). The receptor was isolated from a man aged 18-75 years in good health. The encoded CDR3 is CASSLSSAELLTSPNEQFF.